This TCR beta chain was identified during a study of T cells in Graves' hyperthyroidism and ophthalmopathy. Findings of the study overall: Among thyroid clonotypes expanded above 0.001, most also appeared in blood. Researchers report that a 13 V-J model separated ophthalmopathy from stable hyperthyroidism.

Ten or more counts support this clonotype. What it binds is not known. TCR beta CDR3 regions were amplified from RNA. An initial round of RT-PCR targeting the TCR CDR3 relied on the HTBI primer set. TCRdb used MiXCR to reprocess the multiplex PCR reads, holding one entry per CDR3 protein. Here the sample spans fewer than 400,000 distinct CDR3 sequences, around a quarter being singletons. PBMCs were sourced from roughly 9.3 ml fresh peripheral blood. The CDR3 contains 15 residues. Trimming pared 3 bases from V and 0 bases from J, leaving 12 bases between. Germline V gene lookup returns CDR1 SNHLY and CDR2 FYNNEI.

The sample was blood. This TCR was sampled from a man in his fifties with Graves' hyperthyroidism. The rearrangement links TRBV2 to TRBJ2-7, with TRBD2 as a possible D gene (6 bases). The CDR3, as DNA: TGTGCCAGCAGTGATAAGCGGGTGAGCTCCTACGAGCAGTACTTC. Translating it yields CASSDKRVSSYEQYF.